Following are 19 T cell receptor beta chains from one sample sequenced in a study of cytomegalovirus exposure and HLA in healthy donors. The PCR was carried out with 60 Vbeta primers and 13 Jbeta primers. Profiling relied on immunoSEQ multiplex PCR, and the TCRdb table lists in-frame clones only, not all of them. Of some 130,000 clones listed, over 65% were seen once; the top ten hold 2.5% to 3.5%. The specimen sequenced was PBMCs. Receptors originate from a woman aged 30 to 39 in good health and CMV-seropositive.

The chain has TRBV6-1 and TRBJ2-7, with a possible D match to TRBD1 (5 bases). Germline V gene lookup returns CDR1 MNHNS and CDR2 SASEGT. V was trimmed by 7 bases and J by 2 bases, leaving 12 bases between them. This CDR3 is 13 amino acids long. CDR3 nucleotides: TGTGCCAGCAAACCAGGGATGCCCTACGAGCAGTACTTC. It is translated as CASKPGMPYEQYF.

V is TRBV7-9 and J is TRBJ1-2; D is unclear. The V gene's germline CDR1 is SEHNR and CDR2 FQNEAQ (reference sequence). Trimming took 0 bases from V and 7 from J, leaving 12 bases between them. This CDR3 is 14 amino acids long. The CDR3 DNA reads as TGTGCCAGCAGCTTAGCCGGGGTCCCTGGTGGCTACACCTTC. Protein: CASSLAGVPGGYTF.

This sequence joins TRBV7-2 and TRBJ2-5, with 10 bases matching TRBD2. V lost 5 bases, J lost 2 bases, and 2 bases stayed unmatched. Germline V gene sequence: CDR1 SGHTA, CDR2 FQGNSA. CDR3 length equals 14 residues. For the CDR3, the DNA is TGTGCCAGCAGCCCGGGACTAGCGCAAGAGACCCAGTACTTC. The encoded protein is CASSPGLAQETQYF.

DNA for the CDR3: TGTGCCAGCGGGGCCCGACAGATTCCAAACTATGGCTACACCTTC. It is translated as CASGARQIPNYGYTF. The rearrangement joins TRBV6-1 to TRBJ1-2; TRBD1 is a possible D gene (5 bases). This CDR3 is built from 15 residues. Germline V lookup: CDR1 MNHNS, CDR2 SASEGT. The V and J ends lost 8 bases and 2 bases respectively, with 18 bases between them.

The chain uses TRBV7-9 and TRBJ2-1; 8 positions agree with TRBD2. Germline assignment: CDR1 SEHNR and CDR2 FQNEAQ (reference sequence). The junction had 2 bases not matched to a gene; V was cut back by 5 bases and J by 2 bases. The CDR3 is 14 residues long. The CDR3 sequence is CASSLSGTYNEQFF. The CDR3 nucleotides are TGTGCCAGCAGCCTTAGCGGGACCTACAATGAGCAGTTCTTC.

The chain couples TRBV6-1 to TRBJ1-3; D call uncertain. The CDR3 contains 16 residues. V was trimmed by 0 bases and J by 6 bases, leaving 15 bases between them. CDR1 MNHNS and CDR2 SASEGT come from the germline V gene. The CDR3 coding sequence is TGTGCCAGCAGTGAAGCCGAGGGAGCGGGCCAAAACACCATATATTTT. As protein: CASSEAEGAGQNTIYF.

The rearrangement links TRBV30 to TRBJ2-1, with TRBD1 identical over 8 bases. The junction had 6 bases not matched to a gene; V was cut back by 3 bases and J by 2 bases. The CDR3 covers 15 residues. Germline loops: CDR1 GTSNPN, CDR2 SVGIG (reference sequence). CDR3 sequence reads: CAWSADRVTYNEQFF. The DNA of the CDR3 is TGTGCCTGGAGCGCGGACAGGGTCACCTACAATGAGCAGTTCTTC. Supplemented by reference TRBV30 and TRBJ2-1, the full variable domain reads SQTIHQWPATLVQPVGSPLSLECTVEGTSNPNLYWYRQAAGRGLQLLFYSVGIGQISSEVPQNLSASRPQDRQFILSSKKLLLSDSGFYLCAWSADRVTYNEQFFGPGTRLTVL.

The V and J genes are TRBV29-1 and TRBJ1-3; 9 bases fit TRBD1. Germline V lookup: CDR1 SQVTM, CDR2 ANQGSEA. V lost 6 bases and J lost 2; bases outside the gene matches: 2. The CDR3 runs 13 residues. This CDR3 is CSVGQGTGNTIYF. For the CDR3, the DNA is TGCAGCGTAGGACAGGGGACTGGAAACACCATATATTTT. Together with reference TRBV29-1 and TRBJ1-3, the CDR3 gives the full variable domain: SAVISQKPSRDICQRGTSLTIQCQVDSQVTMMFWYRQQPGQSLTLIATANQGSEATYESGFVIDKFPISRPNLTFSTLTVSNMSPEDSSIYLCSVGQGTGNTIYFGEGSWLTVV.

The chain recombines TRBV19 with TRBJ2-1, with 7 bases fitting TRBD1. After removal of 4 bases from V and 4 bases from J, the junction contained 10 bases not matched to a gene. Germline V gene lookup returns CDR1 LNHDA and CDR2 SQIVND (reference sequence). The length of the CDR3 is 16 residues. In DNA form, the CDR3 reads TGTGCCAGTAGTAGGGAAGGACAGGCAACTTACAATGAGCAGTTCTTC. It translates to CASSREGQATYNEQFF.

J is TRBJ1-3 and V is TRBV11-2, with D unresolved. CDR3 length: 13 residues. The germline CDR1 and CDR2 sequences are SGHAT and FQNNGV. V was pared by 0 bases and J by 4 bases, with 4 bases between. The DNA of the CDR3 is TGTGCCAGCAGCTTAGACGGGGGAAACACCATATATTTT. Its protein product is CASSLDGGNTIYF.

The rearrangement uses TRBV5-4 and TRBJ2-5; 7 nucleotides align to TRBD2. Germline V gives CDR1 SGHNT, CDR2 YYREEE (reference sequence). The CDR3 spans 14 residues. Losses at the gene ends were 4 bases for V and 5 bases for J; bases not matched to a gene: 8. CDR3 protein: CASSPLAEAETQYF. Written as DNA, the CDR3 is TGTGCCAGCAGCCCGCTAGCGGAAGCGGAGACCCAGTACTTC.

The chain links TRBV13 to TRBJ2-5; the match to TRBD1 covers 8 bases. Germline V gene lookup returns CDR1 PRHDT and CDR2 FYEKMQ (reference sequence). There are 12 residues in the CDR3. J gave up 8 bases and V 5 bases, and 4 bases lay outside the gene matches. CDR3 DNA: TGTGCCAGCAGCCAGGACAGGGCTACCCAGTACTTC. This codes for CASSQDRATQYF.

The V and J genes are TRBV28 and TRBJ1-6; perhaps TRBD1 as D (6 bases). Per the germline V gene, CDR1 is MDHEN and CDR2 is SYDVKM. V was cut by 6 bases and J by 0 bases, with 12 bases left in between. The CDR3 covers 16 residues. CDR3 residues: CASSRQASSYNSPLHF. CDR3 in DNA: TGTGCCAGCAGCCGACAGGCAAGCTCCTATAATTCACCCCTCCACTTT.

V usage is TRBV28 and J usage is TRBJ1-1, with 9 positions matching TRBD1. The V gene end was trimmed by 5 bases and the J gene end by 5 bases; junction bases not matched to a gene: 3. CDR1 and CDR2 from the germline V gene are MDHEN and SYDVKM. The CDR3 contains 13 residues. Written as DNA, the CDR3 is TGTGCCAGCAGTCGTGGACAGGGGACTGAAGCTTTCTTT. This codes for CASSRGQGTEAFF.

The rearrangement joins TRBV11-3 to TRBJ2-2, with 7 bases that match TRBD1. CDR1 and CDR2 from the germline V gene are SGHNT and YENEEA. The CDR3 covers 17 residues. V lost 0 bases and J lost 6; bases outside the gene matches: 10. This chain's CDR3 is CASSLDSWQGESGELFF. The CDR3 nucleotides read TGTGCCAGCAGCTTAGATTCTTGGCAGGGGGAGTCCGGGGAGCTGTTTTTT. Based on the CDR3 plus reference TRBV11-3 and TRBJ2-2, the full variable domain is EAGVVQSPRYKIIEKKQPVAFWCNPISGHNTLYWYLQNLGQGPELLIRYENEEAVDDSQLPKDRFSAERLKGVDSTLKIQPAELGDSAVYLCASSLDSWQGESGELFFGEGSRLTVL.

The rearrangement links TRBV18 to TRBJ2-7; TRBD1 matches at 8 bases. This CDR3 comprises 13 residues. The V and J ends lost 6 bases and 3 bases, in that order; junction bases with no gene match: 4. Germline V gene sequence: CDR1 KGHSH, CDR2 LQKENI. The CDR3 protein is CASSPGTGYEQYF. CDR3 in DNA: TGTGCCAGCTCGCCAGGGACAGGCTACGAGCAGTACTTC.

The CDR3 DNA reads TGTGCCACCGGGGGGTGGGCCCCCCACGAGCAGTACTTC. Encoded protein: CATGGWAPHEQYF. The chain carries TRBV5-4 and TRBJ2-7; 7 bases are shared with TRBD2. The V gene end was trimmed by 9 bases and the J gene end by 5 bases; junction bases not matched to a gene: 11. CDR1 and CDR2 (germline): SGHNT, YYREEE (reference sequence). The CDR3 length is 13 residues.

Concerning this clone: Germline is not matched at one junction end, which may reflect a read error. The same CDR3 can be traced to other DNA sequences in this sample. V is TRBV7-2 and J is TRBJ2-6; weak D call: TRBD2 (6 bases). CDR1 and CDR2 from the germline V gene are SGHTA and FQGNSA. CDR3 length: 15 residues. In DNA form, the CDR3 reads TGCGCCAGCAGCCGGGGGTTCTCTGGGGCCAACGTCCTGACTTTC. It specifies CASSRGFSGANVLTF.

This chain joins TRBV28 and TRBJ2-3, with 8 bases matching TRBD2. This CDR3 contains 14 residues. V lost 8 bases, J lost 3 bases, and 7 bases stayed unmatched. The V gene's germline CDR1 is MDHEN and CDR2 SYDVKM. The CDR3 protein is CASHGTRATDTQYF. CDR3 in DNA: TGTGCCAGCCATGGGACTAGAGCTACAGATACGCAGTATTTT.